This T cell receptor (beta chain) was captured by sequencing in a study of blood T cells in healthy people across ages. The germline V gene has CDR1 SGHKS and CDR2 YYEKEE (reference sequence). Trimming took off 2 bases at V and 2 bases at J, with 15 bases between the two ends. The CDR3 is 16 amino acids. This clonotype has more than one count but fewer than ten. Through a sample-barcoded 5' primer and a J-beta primer mix, a second PCR was run for roughly 6 to 12 cycles. One entry per CDR3 protein results from TCRdb running MiXCR on the 5' RACE reads. This table holds hundreds of thousands of distinct CDR3 sequences, roughly 25% found once. These data were also reused for a study on T cells of mothers and their children. That work contributes: Added by the second PCR's M1S primer were sample barcodes and 2-4 random nucleotides. With unrelated pairs as the comparison, related mother-child pairs had a slightly higher overlap that was not significant.

This receptor was obtained from a boy between 10 and 17 years old in good health. V gene TRBV5-5 combines with J gene TRBJ2-3, with TRBD1 as a possible D gene (6 bases). Sample: blood. CDR3 nucleotides: TGTGCCAGCAGCTTATCAGGGGCCACCATCACAGATACGCAGTATTTT. It yields the protein CASSLSGATITDTQYF.